The table lists the clone carrying this TCR beta chain with a few counts. The authors isolated at least 7 million PBMCs per sample. A second PCR, run for about 7 to 11 cycles, used a sample-barcoded 5' primer plus a J-beta primer mix. Each CDR3 protein is one row after TCRdb ran MiXCR on the 5' RACE reads. The profile shows about 770,000 distinct CDR3 sequences, 40% to 50% of them singletons. These data come from a study of blood T cells in healthy people across ages. CDR3 size: 14 residues. The junction had 10 bases not matched to a gene; V was cut back by 8 bases and J by 5 bases. Germline loops: CDR1 ENHRY, CDR2 SYGVKD.

The chain couples TRBV10-3 to TRBJ2-5, with TRBD1 matching 8 bases. Sequenced sample: blood. This receptor was obtained from a man aged 55 to 69 in good health. This CDR3 is CAIGKTGEGETQYF. The CDR3, as DNA: TGTGCCATCGGGAAGACAGGGGAAGGCGAGACCCAGTACTTC.